The 5 T cell receptor beta chains listed next were all sequenced from one sample in a study of cytomegalovirus exposure and HLA in healthy donors. The PCR contained 60 Vbeta and 13 Jbeta primers. Profiled with immunoSEQ multiplex PCR; TCRdb holds only in-frame clones, not every one. The sample shows 200,000 or so clones, 75% to 80% of them seen only once. Input material: PBMCs. The source of these receptors is a man aged 18 to 30 in good health and CMV-seronegative.

This clone was detected only a few times. The chain couples TRBV7-8 to TRBJ2-5; 12 bases align to TRBD2. The length of the CDR3 is 16 residues. Germline values: CDR1 SGHVS, CDR2 FQNEAQ. The V gene end was trimmed by 5 bases and the J gene end by 4 bases; junction bases not matched to a gene: 8. CDR3 bases: TGTGCCAGCAGCGCCCCCTCACTAGCGGGGGGAGAGACCCAGTACTTC. Amino acids: CASSAPSLAGGETQYF.

J is TRBJ2-1 and V is TRBV14, with a tentative D call TRBD2 (6 bases). The CDR3 contains 18 residues. CDR1 is SGHDN and CDR2 is FVKESK in the germline V gene. The V gene lost 4 bases and the J gene lost 0 bases, with 19 bases spanning the gap. CDR3 in amino acids: CASSLAGLGRFSYNEQFF. CDR3 in DNA: TGTGCCAGCAGCCTCGCGGGGCTGGGACGGTTCTCCTACAATGAGCAGTTCTTC.

V gene TRBV19 combines with J gene TRBJ1-1; 7 bases agree with TRBD1. With 5 bases clipped from V and 7 bases from J, the junction kept 13 bases outside the gene matches. The CDR3 has 15 amino acids. Germline CDR1 LNHDA, CDR2 SQIVND (reference sequence). The CDR3 region is CASSPRQGQFGEAFF. CDR3 bases: TGTGCCAGTAGTCCCAGACAGGGCCAGTTCGGTGAAGCTTTCTTT.

The chain recombines TRBV30 with TRBJ1-1, with TRBD1 matching over 7 bases. The CDR3 covers 19 residues. CDR1 is GTSNPN, CDR2 SVGIG, per germline (reference sequence). Trimming removed 0 bases from V and 0 bases from J; junction bases left unmatched: 16. CDR3 loop: CAWSVRWRDRELMNTEAFF. Written as DNA, the CDR3 is TGTGCCTGGAGTGTACGGTGGAGAGACAGGGAGCTGATGAACACTGAAGCTTTCTTT.

CDR3 protein: CASSLSDTQYF. In DNA form, the CDR3 reads TGTGCCAGCAGCTTATCGGATACGCAGTATTTT. The rearrangement joins TRBV13 to TRBJ2-3, with no clear D. The germline V gene encodes CDR1 PRHDT and CDR2 FYEKMQ (reference sequence). Deletions cut 2 bases from V and 6 bases from J, with 3 bases between. There are 11 residues in the CDR3.